Listed below are T cell receptor beta chains from one sample, sequenced in a study of OX40 agonist ivuxolimab in advanced cancers. Some clones are missing from TCRdb's copy, which holds only in-frame ones; the method was immunoSEQ multiplex PCR. The sample records 58,000 or so clones, 85% to 90% being singletons. Sequenced here: CD4+ or CD8+ T cells sorted from blood, sampled in a trial of the OX40 agonist ivuxolimab. The source is an adult with an advanced solid tumor such as melanoma, head and neck, liver or kidney cancer. Both conserved end residues are trimmed from each CDR3.

>TRBV19|TRBJ2-7
ASSNRGTYEQY
>TRBV5-1|TRBJ2-3
ASSLAGRPSTDTQY
>TRBV11-2|TRBJ1-1
ASTYGGSTEAF
>TRBV30|TRBJ1-1
AWNRDTEAF
>TRBV27|TRBJ2-7
ASRWTGGPYEQY
>TRBV6-1|TRBJ2-5
ASSATSGSDGETQY
>TRBV29-1|TRBJ2-7
SVENRGLGEQY
>TRBV7-9|TRBJ2-1
ASTVQDSRSEQF
>TRBV18|TRBJ2-1
ASSPVTGANNEQF
>TRBV7-8|TRBJ2-1
ASSSGTSGGNEQF
>TRBV5-1|TRBJ1-1
ASSLDGTEAF
>TRBV14|TRBJ2-3
ASSTGLSPSS
>TRBV28|TRBJ1-2
ASTPVDRFYGYT
>TRBV2|TRBJ2-5
ASSEGAGAPGTQY
>TRBV18|TRBJ1-4
ASSPPGTGNEKLF
>TRBV5-5|TRBJ1-5
ASSLLQAAQPQH
>TRBV4-1|TRBJ2-7
ASSQDRRGDGEQY